This T cell receptor beta chain was retrieved from a study of regulatory T cells in long-lasting Graves disease. The time point is: newly diagnosed GD, antithyroid drugs for less than 3 months. The TCR library was prepared using RNA isolated from PBMCs. This CDR3 region has 13 residues. V was clipped by 5 bases and J by 8 bases, with 13 bases between them. Germline CDR1 and CDR2: SNHLY and FYNNEI. Researchers made TCR beta libraries by using iRepertoire HTBI primers and running Arm-PCR on CDR3 regions. TCRdb passed the multiplex PCR reads through MiXCR, listing each CDR3 protein once. Among 540,000 or so distinct CDR3 sequences listed, approximately 12% were seen once. This clonotype was counted ten times or more. This same sample was also taken into another study, of T cells in Graves' hyperthyroidism and ophthalmopathy.

The TCR originated in a man aged 25-45 years with Graves disease. The source was peripheral blood mononuclear cells (PBMCs), collected at new diagnosis, from a patient treated with antithyroid drugs. The chain carries TRBV2 and TRBJ2-1; tentatively, D is TRBD1 or TRBD2 (6 bases each). This CDR3 reads CASSSAGGHEQFF. Here the CDR3 DNA reads TGTGCCAGCAGTTCTGCCGGGGGCCATGAGCAGTTCTTC.